The sequence of this T cell receptor (beta chain) was determined in a study of blood T cell repertoires in COVID-19. The protocol was immunoSEQ multiplex PCR, while the TCRdb copy is restricted to in-frame clones and leaves out a portion. The table lists around 200,000 clones, roughly 86% of them singletons, with less than 3% in the top ten. The receptor's source is a middle-aged man with active or convalescent COVID-19. Input material: peripheral blood.

CDR3 sequence reads: CASSLTGGKKLFF. In DNA, the CDR3 is TGTGCCAGCAGCCTAACAGGGGGCAAAAAACTGTTTTTT. The chain links TRBV7-6 to TRBJ1-4, with 9 bases lining up with TRBD1. The junction had 4 bases not matched to a gene; V was cut back by 5 bases and J by 9 bases. Germline CDR1 reads SGHVS; CDR2 reads FNYEAQ. This CDR3 is 13 amino acids long.